The 10 T cell receptor beta chains reported below all come from one sample, sequenced in a study of T cell changes during pregnancy in multiple sclerosis. Assay: immunoSEQ multiplex PCR; the TCRdb copy retains only in-frame clones and omits some. Here the sample spans some 41,000 clones, roughly 93% being singletons. The material was CD8+ T cells from peripheral blood mononuclear cells, obtained in the third trimester of pregnancy. Receptors originate from a female donor with multiple sclerosis, enrolled in a pregnancy study.

V usage is TRBV21-1 and J usage is TRBJ2-5; the DNA was not used to check the table's D call, TRBD1. TRBV21-1 is flagged as a pseudogene. This CDR3 has 15 amino acids. The CDR3 spells CASLNRGPGIKTQYF. The CDR3, as DNA: TGTGCCAGCCTTAACAGGGGGCCGGGGATAAAGACCCAGTACTTC.

This chain joins TRBV28 and TRBJ2-6, with a tentative D call TRBD2 (5 bases). The V gene lost 5 bases and the J gene lost 0 bases, with 11 bases spanning the gap. The CDR3 has 16 residues. The germline V gene has CDR1 MDHEN and CDR2 SYDVKM. The CDR3 sequence is CASSTLGISGANVLTF. As DNA, the CDR3 is TGTGCCAGCAGTACTCTCGGGATCTCTGGGGCCAACGTCCTGACTTTC.

The chain has TRBV4-1 and TRBJ2-7; 8 nucleotides agree with TRBD2. Trimming took 1 base from V and 5 from J; bases not matched to a gene: 13. The length of the CDR3 is 17 residues. The germline V gene encodes CDR1 MGHRA and CDR2 YSYEKL. The CDR3 sequence: CASSQVGRAGARNEQYF. The CDR3 DNA is TGCGCCAGCAGCCAAGTCGGGAGGGCGGGAGCTAGGAACGAGCAGTACTTC.

Written as DNA, the CDR3 is TGTGCCAGCAGCTTACCCAACTCTGGAAACACCATATATTTT. Translation: CASSLPNSGNTIYF. This rearrangement joins TRBV7-2 to TRBJ1-3; the D is unclear. Germline CDR1 SGHTA, CDR2 FQGNSA. V lost 2 bases and J lost 0, with 5 bases in between. The CDR3 is 14 residues long.

The chain couples TRBV5-5 to TRBJ2-7, with D hard to call. Germline V gene sequence: CDR1 SGHKS, CDR2 YYEKEE (reference sequence). V shed 5 bases and J shed 5 bases, with 8 bases lying between them. The CDR3 is made up of 11 amino acids. Here the CDR3 DNA reads TGTGCCAGCAGTTATAGTAACGAGCAGTACTTC. Translated, it gives CASSYSNEQYF.

V and J are TRBV29-1 and TRBJ2-1; possibly TRBD2 for D (5 bases). The V and J ends lost 1 base and 1 base respectively, with 5 bases between them. The CDR3 is made up of 13 amino acids. Germline V gene data show CDR1 as SQVTM and CDR2 as ANQGSEA. The CDR3 loop is CSVEGGSYNEQFF. The CDR3 DNA sequence: TGCAGCGTTGAAGGCGGGTCCTACAATGAGCAGTTCTTC.

This chain links TRBV28 with TRBJ2-3, with TRBD2 matching over 9 bases. Germline loops: CDR1 MDHEN, CDR2 SYDVKM. This CDR3 spans 16 amino acids. Germline trimming cut 6 bases from V and 0 bases from J; bases unmatched to any gene: 7. CDR3 coding DNA: TGTGCCAGCAGCCCCGATAGCGGGAGAAGCACAGATACGCAGTATTTT. It codes for CASSPDSGRSTDTQYF.

The chain combines TRBV28 with TRBJ2-1; D possibly corresponds to TRBD1 (5 bases). Germline lookup yields CDR1 MDHEN and CDR2 SYDVKM. The CDR3 is 14 amino acids. Trimming pared 3 bases from V and 8 bases from J, leaving 14 bases between. The CDR3 DNA sequence: TGTGCCAGCAGTTTTACAGGAGTACGGGATGAGCAGTTCTTC. Its translation is CASSFTGVRDEQFF. Full variable domain (rest looked up from reference TRBV28 and TRBJ2-1): DVKVTQSSRYLVKRTGEKVFLECVQDMDHENMFWYRQDPGLGLRLIYFSYDVKMKEKGDIPEGYSVSREKKERFSLILESASTNQTSMYLCASSFTGVRDEQFFGPGTRLTVL.

The CDR3 region has the DNA TGTGCCAGCATGGACAGAAACACTGAAGCTTTCTTT. It is translated as CASMDRNTEAFF. This chain connects TRBV2 to TRBJ1-1, with a weak D call TRBD1 (6 bases). Germline V gene data show CDR1 as SNHLY and CDR2 as FYNNEI. CDR3 length: 12 residues. Trimming stripped 7 bases from V and 2 bases from J, with 8 bases between.

V is TRBV9 and J is TRBJ2-1; possible D gene TRBD1, 5 bases. CDR3 size: 15 residues. CDR1 SGDLS and CDR2 YYNGEE come from the germline V gene. Trimming took 3 bases from V and 0 from J, leaving 10 bases between them. CDR3 residues: CASSDRGGSYNEQFF. CDR3 in DNA: TGTGCCAGCAGCGATAGGGGCGGCTCCTACAATGAGCAGTTCTTC.